This T cell receptor beta chain appears in the sequencing data of a study of response to subunit inactivated influenza vaccine. Overall study findings and caveats: Each seasonal influenza vaccination, the authors suggested, recruits few new T cells.

CDR3 length: 16 residues. The ends were cut back, 0 bases at V and 3 bases at J, with 14 bases in the middle. Germline V lookup: CDR1 SGHRS, CDR2 YFSETQ. A word on this clonotype: As yet, its antigen is unknown.

TCRdb processed the RT-PCR reads anew with MiXCR; each CDR3 protein has one entry. The sample holds 400,000 to 550,000 distinct CDR3 sequences; 25% are singletons and the top ten take under 2.5%. Here the sequenced sample was CD4+ T cells sorted from PBMCs, taken approximately 5 days after vaccination. The sequence came from a man aged 50-59 years who received an inactivated influenza vaccine. This rearrangement joins TRBV5-1 to TRBJ2-3; no clear D gene. CDR3 amino acids: CASSLEDSRETDTQYF. As DNA, the CDR3 is TGCGCCAGCAGCTTGGAAGACTCCAGAGAGACAGATACGCAGTATTTT.